These T cell receptor beta chains were read from a single sample in a study of identical twins. TCRdb independently ran MiXCR on the 5' RACE reads; one entry per CDR3 protein. The sample lists around 290,000 distinct CDR3 sequences, just under 9.5% occurring once. These data also featured in a second study, about yellow fever vaccine responses in identical twins.

Material for sequencing was CD8+ T cells sorted from blood. These receptors were taken from a woman aged 18-30 years in good health. CDR3s include the opening cysteine and the closing phenylalanine or tryptophan. A D gene is named only where the DNA matches it firmly. A clone size is listed for some rows: how often the clone was seen (once, few, many), or a class if it is expanded.

v_call,clone_size,d_call,j_call,cdr3_aa,cdr3_nt
TRBV4-3,few,NA,TRBJ1-4,CASSQTDEKLFF,TGCGCCAGCAGCCAAACGGATGAAAAACTGTTTTTT
TRBV7-8,NA,TRBD2,TRBJ2-1,CASRAGVSYNEQFF,TGTGCCAGTAGAGCGGGAGTCTCCTACAATGAGCAGTTCTTC
TRBV25-1,once,NA,TRBJ1-3,CASSDSFGNQGNTIYF,TGTGCCAGCAGTGATTCTTTTGGAAACCAGGGAAACACCATATATTTT
TRBV7-9,NA,NA,TRBJ2-3,CASWGTRVSDTQYF,TGTGCCAGCTGGGGGACTCGCGTCTCCGATACGCAGTATTTT
TRBV9,NA,TRBD2,TRBJ2-7,CASSPRLAGGWEQYF,TGTGCCAGCAGCCCCAGGCTAGCGGGAGGTTGGGAGCAGTACTTC
TRBV19,few,NA,TRBJ2-5,CASSPQQGLRETQYF,TGTGCCAGTAGTCCCCAACAGGGTTTGCGGGAGACCCAGTACTTC
TRBV7-9,many,NA,TRBJ1-1,CATLGAGEAFF,TGTGCTACACTAGGGGCAGGGGAAGCTTTCTTT
TRBV2,few,NA,TRBJ2-5,CASSEDSLLAYNQETQYF,TGTGCCAGCAGTGAGGATTCCCTGCTAGCGTATAACCAAGAGACCCAGTACTTC
TRBV6-6,NA,NA,TRBJ1-6,CASMPGTNSPLHF,TGTGCGAGCATGCCAGGGACCAATTCACCCCTCCACTTT
TRBV12-3/TRBV12-4,many,TRBD1,TRBJ2-7,CASSGGQGYEQYF,TGTGCCAGCAGCGGCGGACAGGGCTACGAGCAGTACTTC
TRBV7-2,few,NA,TRBJ1-2,CASSLDRAANYGYTF,TGTGCCAGCAGCTTAGACAGGGCTGCTAACTATGGCTACACCTTC